These 22 T cell receptor beta chains were all obtained from the same sample, sequenced in a study of cytomegalovirus exposure and HLA in healthy donors. PCR was performed using 60 Vbeta and 13 Jbeta primers. Clones were read by immunoSEQ multiplex PCR, and TCRdb kept only the in-frame ones, dropping some. The table has under 200,000 clones, roughly 76% seen once; the top ten hold over 10%. Sequencing was performed on PBMCs. Every receptor here comes from a woman aged 50 to 65 in good health and CMV-seronegative.

This CDR3 is CASSPLGASYNEQFF. In nucleotides, the CDR3 is TGTGCCAGCAGCCCACTGGGGGCTAGCTACAATGAGCAGTTCTTC. The chain has TRBV7-3 and TRBJ2-1, with D tentatively TRBD1 (6 bases). The V end lost 5 bases, the J end lost 3 bases, and 14 bases lay between the germline ends. From germline, CDR1 is SGHTA and CDR2 FQGTGA. The length of the CDR3 is 15 residues.

In DNA form, the CDR3 reads TGTGCCAGCACAGGGACACAAGGACTCGGGCTGAACACCGGGGAGCTGTTTTTT. Its protein product is CASTGTQGLGLNTGELFF. This chain joins TRBV5-4 and TRBJ2-2; D perhaps matches TRBD1 (6 bases). Germline CDR1 reads SGHNT; CDR2 reads YYREEE (reference sequence). This CDR3 is 18 amino acids long. V lost 6 bases, J lost 1 base, and 22 bases lay in between.

The chain is built from TRBV2 and TRBJ2-1; 12 positions agree with TRBD1. CDR3 length: 13 residues. J gave up 9 bases and V 8 bases, and 5 bases lay outside the gene matches. CDR1 and CDR2 from the germline V gene are SNHLY and FYNNEI. The CDR3 bases are TGTGCCAGCTTGGGGACAGGGGGCCGTGAGCAGTTCTTC. Residues: CASLGTGGREQFF.

This chain links TRBV5-6 with TRBJ2-7; D is possibly TRBD1 (6 bases). The CDR3 contains 14 residues. Germline-derived CDR1 and CDR2 are SGHDT and YYEEEE. Trimming shortened V by 0 bases and J by 2 bases, and 9 bases separated the two germline ends. CDR3 in DNA: TGTGCCAGCAGCTTGGGCGGACAGACCTACGAGCAGTACTTC. Translation: CASSLGGQTYEQYF.

The chain recombines TRBV7-2 with TRBJ1-2; D gene ambiguous. CDR3 length: 13 amino acids. Trimming removed 0 bases at V and 3 bases at J, with 5 bases between. CDR1 and CDR2 (germline): SGHTA, FQGNSA. The DNA for the CDR3 is TGTGCCAGCAGCTTAGCGCGGGACTATGGCTACACCTTC. The encoded protein is CASSLARDYGYTF.

As to this clone: The junction does not match germline at one end; this may be a read error. V gene TRBV7-9 combines with J gene TRBJ2-7; 8 bases agree with TRBD1. The germline gives CDR1 SEHNR, CDR2 FQNEAQ (reference sequence). This CDR3 is built from 12 residues. The CDR3 bases are TGTGCCAGCAGCTTATTACCGGACAGGGTCCACTTC. Translated: CASSLLPDRVHF.

V and J are TRBV7-9 and TRBJ1-1, with 7 bases identical to TRBD1. The germline V gene has CDR1 SEHNR and CDR2 FQNEAQ (reference sequence). The CDR3 loop spans 14 amino acids. V trimming: 2 bases; J trimming: 1 base; junction bases outside the gene matches: 1. The CDR3 is CASSLRTGNTEAFF. CDR3 DNA: TGTGCCAGCAGCTTAAGGACAGGGAACACTGAAGCTTTCTTT. The variable domain in full, with the rest retrieved from reference TRBV7-9 and TRBJ1-1, is DTGVSQNPRHKITKRGQNVTFRCDPISEHNRLYWYRQTLGQGPEFLTYFQNEAQLEKSRLLSDRFSAERPKGSFSTLEIQRTEQGDSAMYLCASSLRTGNTEAFFGQGTRLTVV.

V usage is TRBV5-1 and J usage is TRBJ2-3, with 14 bases identical to TRBD2. Germline values: CDR1 SGHRS, CDR2 YFSETQ. The CDR3 runs to 20 residues. With V trimmed by 4 bases and J by 4 bases, 17 bases remained unmatched. In DNA, the CDR3 is TGCGCCAGCAGCCTACGGGGGGTTGGGACTAGCGGGGGAATATCAGATACGCAGTATTTT. Residues: CASSLRGVGTSGGISDTQYF.

Turning to this clone: Additional DNA sequences in this sample encode the identical CDR3. The chain recombines TRBV27 with TRBJ2-7; TRBD2 aligns across 10 bases. Trimming at V came to 1 base and at J to 6 bases, leaving 0 bases not matched to a gene. CDR1 is MNHEY and CDR2 is SMNVEV in the germline V gene (reference sequence). CDR3 size: 13 residues. CDR3 nucleotides: TGTGCCAGCAGTTTATTAGCGGGGGGCGAGCAGTACTTC. Its protein product is CASSLLAGGEQYF.

V is TRBV5-1 and J is TRBJ2-7; D is unclear. CDR1 and CDR2 from the germline V gene are SGHRS and YFSETQ. V lost 2 bases, J lost 0 bases, and 6 bases lay in between. This CDR3 spans 13 amino acids. This CDR3 is CASSFQVSYEQYF. The CDR3 DNA sequence: TGCGCCAGCAGCTTTCAGGTCTCCTACGAGCAGTACTTC.

The V call is TRBV11-2, the J call TRBJ2-7, with TRBD1 matching 9 bases. Germline trimming cut 3 bases from V and 2 bases from J; bases unmatched to any gene: 8. Germline V lookup: CDR1 SGHAT, CDR2 FQNNGV. The CDR3 spans 16 residues. CDR3 coding DNA: TGTGCCAGCAGCTTCAAACCGGGACAGGGAACCTACGAGCAGTACTTC. Its protein is CASSFKPGQGTYEQYF.

The gene calls are TRBV6-1 and TRBJ2-7, with D maybe TRBD1 (6 bases). V was shortened by 2 bases and J by 7 bases, with 21 bases between the two germline ends. CDR1 is MNHNS and CDR2 is SASEGT in the germline V gene. The CDR3 totals 16 residues. The CDR3 reads CASSESRVPDRGEQYF. The CDR3, as DNA: TGTGCCAGCAGTGAATCGCGCGTTCCAGATAGGGGGGAGCAGTACTTC.

This clone was found a few times. The V and J genes are TRBV28 and TRBJ2-1; the D is unclear. This CDR3 comprises 13 residues. Germline CDR1 reads MDHEN; CDR2 reads SYDVKM. Trimming pared 8 bases from V and 0 bases from J, leaving 8 bases between. In nucleotides, the CDR3 is TGTGCCAGCTCCTACAGCTCCTACAATGAGCAGTTCTTC. Protein product: CASSYSSYNEQFF. Filled out from reference TRBV28 and TRBJ2-1, the complete variable domain reads DVKVTQSSRYLVKRTGEKVFLECVQDMDHENMFWYRQDPGLGLRLIYFSYDVKMKEKGDIPEGYSVSREKKERFSLILESASTNQTSMYLCASSYSSYNEQFFGPGTRLTVL.

The chain is built from TRBV18 and TRBJ1-2, with a weak D call TRBD1 (6 bases). V shed 2 bases and J shed 6 bases, with 10 bases lying between them. The germline V gene has CDR1 KGHSH and CDR2 LQKENI. The CDR3 is made up of 13 amino acids. Here the CDR3 reads CASSPAGVDGYTF. CDR3 nucleotide sequence: TGTGCCAGCTCACCAGCAGGGGTGGATGGCTACACCTTC.

The chain joins TRBV9 to TRBJ2-1; 7 bases line up with TRBD2. The CDR3 sequence is 15 residues long. J lost 6 bases, V lost 2 bases, and 8 bases had no gene match. The V gene's germline CDR1 is SGDLS and CDR2 YYNGEE. The DNA of the CDR3 is TGTGCCAGCAGCGTCGGGACTACCGGAGGCAATGAGCAGTTCTTC. Protein product: CASSVGTTGGNEQFF.

The chain combines TRBV7-2 with TRBJ2-7, with 7 bases identical to TRBD1. CDR1 and CDR2 (germline): SGHTA, FQGNSA. J lost 4 bases, V lost 1 base, and 4 bases had no gene match. The CDR3 sequence is 14 residues long. The CDR3 spells CASSLEGALYEQYF. Written as DNA, the CDR3 is TGTGCCAGCAGCTTAGAGGGGGCGCTTTACGAGCAGTACTTC.

The chain recombines TRBV11-2 with TRBJ1-2; D ambiguous. With 4 bases removed from V and 2 bases from J, the gap between germline ends came to 11 bases. CDR3 size: 14 residues. CDR1 is SGHAT and CDR2 is FQNNGV in the germline V gene. CDR3 coding DNA: TGTGCCAGCAGCTCACATGGCGGCAACTATGGCTACACCTTC. Encoded protein: CASSSHGGNYGYTF. The variable domain in full, with the rest retrieved from reference TRBV11-2 and TRBJ1-2, is EAGVAQSPRYKIIEKRQSVAFWCNPISGHATLYWYQQILGQGPKLLIQFQNNGVVDDSQLPKDRFSAERLKGVDSTLKIQPAKLEDSAVYLCASSSHGGNYGYTFGSGTRLTVV.

The chain couples TRBV19 to TRBJ2-3, with D uncertain. The germline V and J ends were trimmed by 8 bases and 2 bases, with 11 bases remaining between them. Germline CDR1 and CDR2: LNHDA and SQIVND (reference sequence). The CDR3 has 13 residues. CDR3 sequence reads: CASARSITDTQYF. CDR3 bases: TGTGCCAGTGCCAGATCCATCACAGATACGCAGTATTTT.

The genes are TRBV7-2 and TRBJ2-7; D unresolved. This CDR3 comprises 13 residues. Germline CDR1 SGHTA, CDR2 FQGNSA. V was pared by 1 base and J by 1 base, with 5 bases between. Here the CDR3 DNA reads TGTGCCAGCAGCTTAGTGTATTCCTACGAGCAGTACTTC. As protein: CASSLVYSYEQYF.

This rearrangement joins TRBV27 to TRBJ1-5, with TRBD1 matching 10 bases. There are 16 residues in the CDR3. The V gene end was trimmed by 7 bases and the J gene end by 3 bases; junction bases not matched to a gene: 9. Germline CDR1 and CDR2: MNHEY and SMNVEV (reference sequence). For the CDR3, the DNA is TGTGCCAGCAAGGGGGGACAGGGGTCTACCAATCAGCCCCAGCATTTT. It encodes CASKGGQGSTNQPQHF.

V usage is TRBV4-2 and J usage is TRBJ2-3, with TRBD2 identical over 13 bases. The V segment lost 4 bases and the J segment 4 bases; nucleotides outside the gene matches: 11. Germline assignment: CDR1 LGHNA and CDR2 YNFKEQ. The CDR3 length is 18 residues. The CDR3 sequence is CASSRTSGGEGGADTQYF. CDR3 nucleotides: TGTGCCAGCAGCCGAACTAGCGGGGGGGAAGGAGGTGCAGATACGCAGTATTTT.

The rearrangement links TRBV4-3 to TRBJ2-7, with 11 bases matching TRBD2. V lost 1 base to trimming and J lost 1 base; unmatched junction nucleotides: 3. The CDR3 has 16 residues. The V gene's germline CDR1 is LGHNA and CDR2 YSLEER. The CDR3 region has the DNA TGCGCCAGCAGCCAAGGTCTAGCGGGGGGTTCCTACGAGCAGTACTTC. The encoded protein is CASSQGLAGGSYEQYF.